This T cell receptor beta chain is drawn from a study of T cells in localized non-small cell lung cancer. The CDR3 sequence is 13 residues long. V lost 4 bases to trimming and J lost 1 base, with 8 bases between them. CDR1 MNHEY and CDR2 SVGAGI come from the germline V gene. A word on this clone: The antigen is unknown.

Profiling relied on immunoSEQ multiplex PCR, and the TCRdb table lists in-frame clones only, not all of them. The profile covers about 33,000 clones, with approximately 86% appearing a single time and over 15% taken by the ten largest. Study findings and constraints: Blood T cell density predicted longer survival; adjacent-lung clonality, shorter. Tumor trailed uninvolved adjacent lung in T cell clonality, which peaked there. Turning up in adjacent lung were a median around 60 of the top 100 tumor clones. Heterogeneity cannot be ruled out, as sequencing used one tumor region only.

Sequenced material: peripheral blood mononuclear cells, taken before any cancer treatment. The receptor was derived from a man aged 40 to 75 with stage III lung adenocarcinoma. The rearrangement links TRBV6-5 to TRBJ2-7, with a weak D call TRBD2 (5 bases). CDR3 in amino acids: CASSSPGSYEQYF. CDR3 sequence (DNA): TGTGCCAGCAGTTCGCCGGGGTCCTACGAGCAGTACTTC.